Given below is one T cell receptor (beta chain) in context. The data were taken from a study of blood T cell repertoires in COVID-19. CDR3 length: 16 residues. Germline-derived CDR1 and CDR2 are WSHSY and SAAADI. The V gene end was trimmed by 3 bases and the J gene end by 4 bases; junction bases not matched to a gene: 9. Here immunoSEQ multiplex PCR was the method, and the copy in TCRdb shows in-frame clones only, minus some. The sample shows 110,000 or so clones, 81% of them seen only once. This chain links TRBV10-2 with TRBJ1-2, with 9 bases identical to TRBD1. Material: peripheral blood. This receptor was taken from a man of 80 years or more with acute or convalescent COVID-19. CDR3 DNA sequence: TGCGCCAGCAGTGACTTTCATCCGGGACAGGGCTATGGCTACACCTTC. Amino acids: CASSDFHPGQGYGYTF.